The 24 T cell receptor beta chains given below trace back to one sample, sequenced in a study of shared clonotypes between healthy human individuals. Assay used: immunoSEQ multiplex PCR; TCRdb lists only in-frame clones, some missing. The sample has about 2 million clones, about 95% seen once. The naive CD8 subset, CD45RO-negative cells positively selected for CCR7, excluded terminally differentiated effector memory CD45RA+ cells. Specimen: naive CD8+ T cells sorted from blood. These receptors came from a man aged 18 to 35 in good health.

The chain joins TRBV5-1 to TRBJ2-1, with D possibly TRBD2 on 6 matching bases. Between the trimmed V and J ends, which lost 0 bases and 4 bases, there was a span of 14 bases. The CDR3 is 16 residues long. Germline CDR1 is SGHRS and CDR2 is YFSETQ. CDR3 sequence reads: CASSLDWASAYNEQFF. CDR3 nucleotide sequence: TGCGCCAGCAGCTTGGATTGGGCTAGCGCATACAATGAGCAGTTCTTC.

Worth noting for this clone: Other DNA variants within this sample encode the same CDR3. This rearrangement joins TRBV11-2 to TRBJ2-7; D unresolved. The CDR3 runs to 13 residues. CDR1 SGHAT and CDR2 FQNNGV come from the germline V gene. Between the trimmed V and J ends, which lost 0 bases and 2 bases, there was a span of 5 bases. The CDR3, as DNA: TGTGCCAGCAGCTTAGATAGAACCTACGAGCAGTACTTC. Its protein product is CASSLDRTYEQYF.

The chain combines TRBV28 with TRBJ1-6; D remains unclear. Germline loops: CDR1 MDHEN, CDR2 SYDVKM. This CDR3 has 14 amino acids. Trimming left V 2 bases short and J 6 bases short, with 8 bases between. CDR3: CASSLRNFNSPLHF. The CDR3 DNA reads TGTGCCAGCAGTTTACGGAATTTTAATTCACCCCTCCACTTT. Complete variable domain (other parts from reference TRBV28 and TRBJ1-6): DVKVTQSSRYLVKRTGEKVFLECVQDMDHENMFWYRQDPGLGLRLIYFSYDVKMKEKGDIPEGYSVSREKKERFSLILESASTNQTSMYLCASSLRNFNSPLHFGNGTRLTVT.

V usage is TRBV6-5 and J usage is TRBJ1-4; D not certain. The germline gives CDR1 MNHEY, CDR2 SVGAGI. V was cut by 6 bases and J by 7 bases, with 18 bases left in between. This CDR3 has 15 residues. Here the CDR3 reads CASSSFRAISEKLFF. The CDR3 DNA reads TGTGCCAGCAGCTCCTTTCGGGCGATCAGTGAAAAACTGTTTTTT.

CDR3 nucleotide sequence: TGTGCCAGCAGCCACGAGGACTCCTACTACGAGCAGTACTTC. Encoded protein: CASSHEDSYYEQYF. The chain recombines TRBV4-2 with TRBJ2-7, with D possibly matching TRBD2 (5 bases). Germline-derived CDR1 and CDR2 are LGHNA and YNFKEQ. The V gene lost 3 bases and the J gene lost 3 bases, with 12 bases spanning the gap. This CDR3 spans 14 amino acids.

The rearrangement links TRBV27 to TRBJ1-2; maybe TRBD1 (6 bases). V was clipped by 8 bases and J by 6 bases, with 22 bases between them. Germline CDR1 is MNHEY and CDR2 is SMNVEV (reference sequence). The CDR3 totals 15 residues. The CDR3 loop reads CASGKFPSRGDGYTF. The CDR3, as DNA: TGTGCCAGCGGCAAATTCCCGAGCAGGGGCGATGGCTACACCTTC.

This clone appeared once. The rearrangement links TRBV5-6 to TRBJ2-3; D not certain. Germline V gene sequence: CDR1 SGHDT, CDR2 YYEEEE. The CDR3 consists of 12 residues. The germline V and J ends were trimmed by 2 bases and 4 bases, with 5 bases remaining between them. The CDR3 DNA is TGTGCCAGCAGCTTCGACTCAGATACGCAGTATTTT. Translation: CASSFDSDTQYF.

This chain links TRBV13 with TRBJ2-4; 9 bases map to TRBD1. This CDR3 is built from 14 residues. V gave up 3 bases and J gave up 10 bases; unmatched junction bases: 7. The germline V gene encodes CDR1 PRHDT and CDR2 FYEKMQ (reference sequence). The CDR3 protein is CASSFWTGEEIQYF. For the CDR3, the DNA is TGTGCCAGCAGCTTTTGGACAGGGGAAGAGATTCAGTACTTC.

In its sample, this clone was seen once. Other nucleotide sequences in the sample specify the same CDR3. V gene TRBV4-3 combines with J gene TRBJ2-7; 13 bases are shared with TRBD2. This CDR3 is built from 14 residues. Trimming cost V 4 bases and J 5 bases; bases outside gene matches: 2. CDR1 and CDR2 (germline): LGHNA, YSLEER. CDR3 sequence reads: CASSPGTSGNEQYF. The DNA for the CDR3 is TGCGCCAGCAGCCCAGGGACTAGCGGGAACGAGCAGTACTTC.

V and J are TRBV6-4 and TRBJ2-5, with D possibly TRBD2 on 5 matching bases. V was cut by 6 bases and J by 2 bases, with 7 bases left in between. CDR1 is MRHNA and CDR2 is SNTAGT in the germline V gene. The CDR3 consists of 12 residues. CDR3 coding DNA: TGTGCCAGCAGGGGAGTTCAAGAGACCCAGTACTTC. It translates to CASRGVQETQYF.

The chain has TRBV4-1 and TRBJ1-1; D gene unclear. The V and J ends lost 3 bases and 3 bases respectively, with 17 bases between them. Germline CDR1 MGHRA, CDR2 YSYEKL. The CDR3 length is 16 residues. As DNA, the CDR3 is TGCGCCAGCAGCCATCGGGTCTTCGCGTTAGACACTGAAGCTTTCTTT. This sequence encodes CASSHRVFALDTEAFF.

The J gene is TRBJ2-5, the V gene TRBV27; D is possibly TRBD2 (5 bases). Germline V CDR1 and CDR2: MNHEY, SMNVEV (reference sequence). V lost 5 bases and J lost 4, with 14 bases in between. CDR3 size: 14 residues. The CDR3 coding sequence is TGTGCCAGCAGTCTTTCCGGGGATGGAGAGACCCAGTACTTC. Translating gives CASSLSGDGETQYF.

The chain has TRBV28 and TRBJ2-1, with 9 bases lining up with TRBD1. The CDR3 has 14 residues. The V gene's germline CDR1 is MDHEN and CDR2 SYDVKM. V trimming: 5 bases; J trimming: 8 bases; junction bases outside the gene matches: 7. DNA for the CDR3: TGTGCCAGCAGTCAGACAGGGGGGGGCGATGAGCAGTTCTTC. It translates to CASSQTGGGDEQFF. The variable domain in full, with the rest retrieved from reference TRBV28 and TRBJ2-1, is DVKVTQSSRYLVKRTGEKVFLECVQDMDHENMFWYRQDPGLGLRLIYFSYDVKMKEKGDIPEGYSVSREKKERFSLILESASTNQTSMYLCASSQTGGGDEQFFGPGTRLTVL.

The V call is TRBV10-3, the J call TRBJ2-3; D remains unclear. Germline V lookup: CDR1 ENHRY, CDR2 SYGVKD. This CDR3 is built from 17 residues. Trimming removed 2 bases from V and 4 bases from J, with 19 bases in between. The CDR3 nucleotides read TGTGCCATCAGTGAGGAACCCGGGTCTGAGGAGTCAGATACGCAGTATTTT. The encoded protein is CAISEEPGSEESDTQYF.

The chain is built from TRBV27 and TRBJ1-1; D gene unclear. With 8 bases removed from V and 1 base from J, the gap between germline ends came to 11 bases. This CDR3 is 13 amino acids long. From germline, CDR1 is MNHEY and CDR2 SMNVEV (reference sequence). The DNA for the CDR3 is TGTGCCAGCCATCCCGGAAGGAACACTGAAGCTTTCTTT. This encodes CASHPGRNTEAFF.

The chain employs TRBV4-1 and TRBJ2-5, with a weak D call TRBD1 (6 bases). Germline V gene data show CDR1 as MGHRA and CDR2 as YSYEKL. This CDR3 comprises 17 residues. V lost 0 bases, J lost 1 base, and 15 bases lay in between. The CDR3 is CASSQDPVVGAQETQYF. The CDR3 bases are TGCGCCAGCAGCCAAGATCCAGTGGTGGGGGCCCAAGAGACCCAGTACTTC.

The CDR3 sequence: CASSPTDYNSPLHF. DNA of the CDR3: TGTGCCAGCAGCCCGACAGATTATAATTCACCCCTCCACTTT. The rearrangement links TRBV7-2 to TRBJ1-6, with D possibly matching TRBD1 (5 bases). The V gene's germline CDR1 is SGHTA and CDR2 FQGNSA. The ends were cut back, 5 bases at V and 4 bases at J, with 9 bases in the middle. This CDR3 has 14 amino acids.

The V gene is TRBV27, the J gene TRBJ2-1, with D unresolved. The CDR3 totals 12 residues. Trimming cost V 3 bases and J 9 bases, with 9 bases left between them. In germline, CDR1 is MNHEY, CDR2 SMNVEV (reference sequence). The CDR3 DNA sequence: TGTGCCAGCAGTTTTATCTCGGGTGAGCAGTTCTTC. Translating it yields CASSFISGEQFF.

The table lists this clone with a count of one. V gene TRBV4-1 combines with J gene TRBJ2-5, with D uncertain. The CDR3 loop spans 16 amino acids. Germline V gives CDR1 MGHRA, CDR2 YSYEKL. The ends were cut back, 0 bases at V and 1 base at J, with 12 bases in the middle. This chain's CDR3 is CASSQEVPGGQETQYF. The CDR3 nucleotides are TGCGCCAGCAGCCAAGAGGTCCCGGGTGGCCAAGAGACCCAGTACTTC.

V is TRBV4-1 and J is TRBJ2-5; a weak D match, TRBD1 (6 bases). V was trimmed by 2 bases and J by 1 base, leaving 11 bases between them. This CDR3 region has 15 residues. Per germline, CDR1 MGHRA and CDR2 YSYEKL. The CDR3 DNA reads as TGCGCCAGCAGCCAACTAGGGGGTCTCCAAGAGACCCAGTACTTC. It encodes CASSQLGGLQETQYF.

This chain connects TRBV5-1 to TRBJ2-5; TRBD1 matches 7 bases. With 3 bases clipped from V and 1 base from J, the junction kept 9 bases outside the gene matches. The CDR3 loop spans 16 amino acids. Germline loops: CDR1 SGHRS, CDR2 YFSETQ. CDR3 nucleotides: TGCGCCAGCAGCTCGCGACAGGGAAATATCCAAGAGACCCAGTACTTC. Amino acid sequence: CASSSRQGNIQETQYF.

The chain is built from TRBV27 and TRBJ2-7; TRBD1 aligns across 7 bases. Germline values: CDR1 MNHEY, CDR2 SMNVEV (reference sequence). The trim removed 0 bases at V and 6 bases at J, leaving 8 bases unmatched. The CDR3 totals 15 residues. CDR3 in amino acids: CASSLSVGGEAEQYF. CDR3 nucleotide sequence: TGTGCCAGCAGTTTATCCGTAGGGGGCGAGGCCGAGCAGTACTTC.

A single count supports this clone. The CDR3 sequence: CASSMDREQTQYF. The DNA for the CDR3 is TGTGCCAGCAGCATGGACAGGGAACAGACCCAGTACTTC. The chain is built from TRBV9 and TRBJ2-5; 8 bases align to TRBD1. From germline, CDR1 is SGDLS and CDR2 YYNGEE. This CDR3 has 13 amino acids. The V segment lost 4 bases and the J segment 6 bases; nucleotides outside the gene matches: 5. The complete variable domain, with remaining parts taken from reference TRBV9 and TRBJ2-5, reads DSGVTQTPKHLITATGQRVTLRCSPRSGDLSVYWYQQSLDQGLQFLIQYYNGEERAKGNILERFSAQQFPDLHSELNLSSLELGDSALYFCASSMDREQTQYFGPGTRLLVL.

V usage is TRBV5-6 and J usage is TRBJ1-2; D might be TRBD1 (5 bases). The CDR3 spans 14 residues. V shed 6 bases and J shed 3 bases, with 15 bases lying between them. The germline CDR1 and CDR2 sequences are SGHDT and YYEEEE. Written as DNA, the CDR3 is TGTGCCAGCAACCCTATGGGGGGGGACTATGGCTACACCTTC. It translates to CASNPMGGDYGYTF.